This T cell receptor beta chain was obtained from a study of T cell changes during pregnancy in multiple sclerosis. The CDR3 consists of 14 residues. V was trimmed by 5 bases and J by 0 bases, leaving 8 bases between them. Germline CDR1 reads SGHTA; CDR2 reads FQGNSA. Profiled with immunoSEQ multiplex PCR; TCRdb holds only in-frame clones, not every one. This sample has fewer than 20,000 clones, with 95% to 96% found just once. The clonotype was recovered from a female donor with multiple sclerosis, enrolled in a pregnancy study. The sequenced sample was peripheral blood, obtained in the third trimester of pregnancy. J is TRBJ2-1 and V is TRBV7-2; D may be TRBD2 (5 bases). The CDR3 region is CASSPEGSYNEQFF. The CDR3 DNA is TGTGCCAGCAGCCCCGAGGGCTCCTACAATGAGCAGTTCTTC.